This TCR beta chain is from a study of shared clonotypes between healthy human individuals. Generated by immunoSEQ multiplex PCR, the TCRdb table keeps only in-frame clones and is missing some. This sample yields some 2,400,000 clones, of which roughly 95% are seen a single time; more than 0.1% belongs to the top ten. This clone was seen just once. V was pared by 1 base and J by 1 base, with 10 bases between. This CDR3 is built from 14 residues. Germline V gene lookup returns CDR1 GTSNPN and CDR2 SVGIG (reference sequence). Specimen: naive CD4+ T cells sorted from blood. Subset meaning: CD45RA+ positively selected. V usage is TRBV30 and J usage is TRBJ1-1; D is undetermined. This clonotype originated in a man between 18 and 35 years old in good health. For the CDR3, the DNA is TGTGCCTGGAGTGGGGCCCCCGGGAACACTGAAGCTTTCTTT. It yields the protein CAWSGAPGNTEAFF.